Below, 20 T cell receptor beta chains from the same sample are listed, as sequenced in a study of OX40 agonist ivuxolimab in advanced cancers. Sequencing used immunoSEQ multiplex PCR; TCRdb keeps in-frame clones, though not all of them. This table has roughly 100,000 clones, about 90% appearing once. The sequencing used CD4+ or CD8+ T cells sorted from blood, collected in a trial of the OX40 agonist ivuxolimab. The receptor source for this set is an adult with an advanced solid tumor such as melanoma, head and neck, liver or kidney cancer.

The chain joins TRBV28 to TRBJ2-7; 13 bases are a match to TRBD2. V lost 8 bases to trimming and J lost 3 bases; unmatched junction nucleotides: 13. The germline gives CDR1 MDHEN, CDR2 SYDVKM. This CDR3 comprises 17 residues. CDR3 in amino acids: CASRMGGLAGMHYEQYF. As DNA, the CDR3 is TGTGCCAGCCGTATGGGGGGACTAGCGGGAATGCACTACGAGCAGTACTTC.

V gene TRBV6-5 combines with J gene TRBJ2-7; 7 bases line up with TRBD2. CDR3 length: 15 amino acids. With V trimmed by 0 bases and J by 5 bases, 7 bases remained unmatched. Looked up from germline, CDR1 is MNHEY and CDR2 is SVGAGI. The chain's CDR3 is CASSYSWEGRHEQYF. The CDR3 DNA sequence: TGTGCCAGCAGTTACTCTTGGGAGGGCCGCCACGAGCAGTACTTC.

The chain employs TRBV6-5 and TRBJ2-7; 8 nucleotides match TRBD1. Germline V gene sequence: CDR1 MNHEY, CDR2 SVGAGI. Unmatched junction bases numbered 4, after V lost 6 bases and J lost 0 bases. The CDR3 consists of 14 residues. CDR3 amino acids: CASRRQGSSYEQYF. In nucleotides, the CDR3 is TGTGCCAGCAGACGACAGGGGAGCTCCTACGAGCAGTACTTC.

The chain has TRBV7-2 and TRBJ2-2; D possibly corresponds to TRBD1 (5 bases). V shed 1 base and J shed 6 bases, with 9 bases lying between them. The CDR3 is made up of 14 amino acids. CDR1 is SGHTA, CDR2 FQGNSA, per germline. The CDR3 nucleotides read TGTGCCAGCAGCTTAGTCAGGGTTGCCGGGGAGCTGTTTTTT. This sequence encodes CASSLVRVAGELFF.

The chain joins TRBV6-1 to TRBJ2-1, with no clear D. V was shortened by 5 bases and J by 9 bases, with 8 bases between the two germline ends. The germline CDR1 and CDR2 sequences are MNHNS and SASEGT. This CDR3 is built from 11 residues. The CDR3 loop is CASSYGPEQFF. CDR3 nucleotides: TGTGCCAGCAGTTATGGACCTGAGCAGTTCTTC.

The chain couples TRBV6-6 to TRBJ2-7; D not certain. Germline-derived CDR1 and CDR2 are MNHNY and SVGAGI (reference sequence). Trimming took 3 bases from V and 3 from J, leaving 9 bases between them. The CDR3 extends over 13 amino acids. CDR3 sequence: CASSYTAYYEQYF. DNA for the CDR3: TGTGCCAGCAGTTATACGGCGTACTACGAGCAGTACTTC.

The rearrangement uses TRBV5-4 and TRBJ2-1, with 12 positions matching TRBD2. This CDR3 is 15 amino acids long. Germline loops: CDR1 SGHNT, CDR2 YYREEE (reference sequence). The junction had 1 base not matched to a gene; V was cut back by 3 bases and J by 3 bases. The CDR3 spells CASSSTSGGYNEQFF. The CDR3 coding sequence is TGTGCCAGCAGCTCGACTAGCGGGGGCTACAATGAGCAGTTCTTC. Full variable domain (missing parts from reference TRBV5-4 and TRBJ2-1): ETGVTQSPTHLIKTRGQQVTLRCSSQSGHNTVSWYQQALGQGPQFIFQYYREEENGRGNFPPRFSGLQFPNYSSELNVNALELDDSALYLCASSSTSGGYNEQFFGPGTRLTVL.

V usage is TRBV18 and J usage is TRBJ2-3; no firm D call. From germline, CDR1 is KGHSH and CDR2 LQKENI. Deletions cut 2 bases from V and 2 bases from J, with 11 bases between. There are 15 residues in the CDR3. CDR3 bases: TGTGCCAGCTCACCAGTAGGAGAATCCACAGATACGCAGTATTTT. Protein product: CASSPVGESTDTQYF. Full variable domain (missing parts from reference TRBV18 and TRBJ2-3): NAGVMQNPRHLVRRRGQEARLRCSPMKGHSHVYWYRQLPEEGLKFMVYLQKENIIDESGMPKERFSAEFPKEGPSILRIQQVVRGDSAAYFCASSPVGESTDTQYFGPGTRLTVL.

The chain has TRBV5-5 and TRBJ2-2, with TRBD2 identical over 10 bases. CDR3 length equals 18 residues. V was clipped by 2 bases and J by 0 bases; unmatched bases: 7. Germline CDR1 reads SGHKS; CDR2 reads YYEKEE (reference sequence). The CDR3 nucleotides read TGTGCCAGCAGCTTACGACTAGCGGGTGGGTCGAACACCGGGGAGCTGTTTTTT. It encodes CASSLRLAGGSNTGELFF.

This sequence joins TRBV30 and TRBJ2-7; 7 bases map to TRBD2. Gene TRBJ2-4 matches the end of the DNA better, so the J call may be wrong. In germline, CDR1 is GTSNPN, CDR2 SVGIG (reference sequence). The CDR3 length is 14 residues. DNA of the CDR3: TGTGCCTCGTCTAGCGGCCCTGCCAAAAACATTCAGTACTTC. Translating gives CASSSGPAKNIQYF.

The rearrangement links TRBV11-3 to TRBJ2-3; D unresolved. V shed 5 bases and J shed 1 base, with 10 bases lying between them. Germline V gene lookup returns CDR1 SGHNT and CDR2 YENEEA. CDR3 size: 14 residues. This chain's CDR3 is CASSPFEGTDTQYF. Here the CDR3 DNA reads TGTGCCAGCAGCCCATTTGAGGGCACAGATACGCAGTATTTT.

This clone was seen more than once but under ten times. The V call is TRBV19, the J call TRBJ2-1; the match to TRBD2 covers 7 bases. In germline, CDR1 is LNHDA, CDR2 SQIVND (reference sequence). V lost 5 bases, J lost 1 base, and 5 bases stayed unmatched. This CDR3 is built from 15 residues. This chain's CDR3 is CASSGGLGSYNEQFF. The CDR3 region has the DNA TGTGCCAGTAGTGGCGGACTAGGGTCCTACAATGAGCAGTTCTTC.

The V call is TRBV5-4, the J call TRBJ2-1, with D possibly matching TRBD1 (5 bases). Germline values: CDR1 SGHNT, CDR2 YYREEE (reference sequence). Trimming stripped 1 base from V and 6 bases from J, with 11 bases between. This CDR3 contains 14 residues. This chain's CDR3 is CASSLRGRTNEQFF. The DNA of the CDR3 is TGTGCCAGCAGCTTGAGGGGCCGAACCAATGAGCAGTTCTTC.

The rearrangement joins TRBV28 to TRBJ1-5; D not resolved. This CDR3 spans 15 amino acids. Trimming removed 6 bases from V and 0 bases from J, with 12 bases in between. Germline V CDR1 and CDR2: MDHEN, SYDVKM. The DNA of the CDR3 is TGTGCCAGCAGCCTTACTCGCTATAGCAATCAGCCCCAGCATTTT. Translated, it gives CASSLTRYSNQPQHF.

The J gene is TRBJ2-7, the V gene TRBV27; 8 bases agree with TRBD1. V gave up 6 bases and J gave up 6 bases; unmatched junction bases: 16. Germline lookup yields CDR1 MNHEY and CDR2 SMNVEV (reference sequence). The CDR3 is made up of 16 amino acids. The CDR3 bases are TGTGCCAGCAGAATACGAGGTGGGCAGGGGGCGTTCGAGCAGTACTTC. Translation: CASRIRGGQGAFEQYF.

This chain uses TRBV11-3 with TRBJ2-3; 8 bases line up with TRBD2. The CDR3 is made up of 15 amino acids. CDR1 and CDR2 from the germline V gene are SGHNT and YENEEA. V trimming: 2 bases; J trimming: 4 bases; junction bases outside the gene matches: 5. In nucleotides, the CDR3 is TGTGCCAGCAGCTTAATCGCGGGAGGATCAGATACGCAGTATTTT. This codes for CASSLIAGGSDTQYF.

The CDR3 DNA is TGTGCCTGGAGGGGGTTTCCAGATACGCAGTATTTT. It specifies CAWRGFPDTQYF. The rearrangement joins TRBV30 to TRBJ2-3, with D unresolved. Trimming took off 3 bases at V and 4 bases at J, with 8 bases between the two ends. In germline, CDR1 is GTSNPN, CDR2 SVGIG (reference sequence). The CDR3 spans 12 residues.

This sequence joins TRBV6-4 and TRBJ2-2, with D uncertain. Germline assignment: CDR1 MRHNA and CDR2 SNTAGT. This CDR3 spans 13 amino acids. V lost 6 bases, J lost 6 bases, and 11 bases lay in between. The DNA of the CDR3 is TGTGCCAGCAGCCCTGAACCGGCCGGGGAGCTGTTTTTT. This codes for CASSPEPAGELFF.

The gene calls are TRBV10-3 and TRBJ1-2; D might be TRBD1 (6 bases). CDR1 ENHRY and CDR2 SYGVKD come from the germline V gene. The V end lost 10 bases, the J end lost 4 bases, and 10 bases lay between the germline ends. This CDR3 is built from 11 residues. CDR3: CATETGYGYTF. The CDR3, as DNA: TGTGCCACCGAGACAGGCTATGGCTACACCTTC.

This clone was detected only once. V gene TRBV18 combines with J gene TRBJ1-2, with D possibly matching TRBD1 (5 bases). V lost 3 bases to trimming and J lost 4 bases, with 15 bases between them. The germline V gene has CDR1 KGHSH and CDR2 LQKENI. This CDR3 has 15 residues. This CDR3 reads CASSPPGHSTYGYTF. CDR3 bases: TGTGCCAGCTCACCCCCGGGGCATTCGACCTATGGCTACACCTTC.